These 10 T cell receptor beta chains came from one sample sequenced in a study of CD8 T cells in ankylosing spondylitis. TCRdb reprocessed the 5' RACE reads with MiXCR, giving one entry per CDR3 protein. The sample has 250,000 to 400,000 distinct CDR3 sequences; around a tenth are singletons. Sample: blood, either unsorted or a sorted T cell fraction (not recorded which). All receptors derive from a female donor with ankylosing spondylitis or in good health (not recorded which).

This clonotype was recorded many times. This chain connects TRBV20-1 to TRBJ2-7; 9 bases fit TRBD1. The CDR3 runs to 16 residues. Germline CDR1 and CDR2: DFQATT and SNEGSKA (reference sequence). Unmatched junction bases numbered 8, after V lost 2 bases and J lost 0 bases. CDR3 sequence (DNA): TGCAGTGCTAGATGGATCGGGACAGGGTTCTCCTACGAGCAGTACTTC. Translated: CSARWIGTGFSYEQYF.

The chain combines TRBV18 with TRBJ2-7; 8 positions match TRBD2. CDR1 KGHSH and CDR2 LQKENI come from the germline V gene. The V segment lost 3 bases and the J segment 6 bases; nucleotides outside the gene matches: 10. This CDR3 region has 15 residues. The CDR3: CASSPTGTRLGEQYF. The DNA for the CDR3 is TGTGCCAGCTCACCTACCGGGACTAGGTTGGGCGAGCAGTACTTC.

Many counts were recorded for this clonotype. This rearrangement joins TRBV12-3 or TRBV12-4 to TRBJ2-3; either TRBD1 or TRBD2 may fit D (5 bases each). V gave up 6 bases and J gave up 1 base, with 11 bases separating them. The CDR3 is 14 residues long. Here the CDR3 reads CASSLGAGTDTQYF. CDR3 nucleotides: TGTGCCAGCAGCCTCGGGGCCGGCACAGATACGCAGTATTTT.

This clonotype has more than one count but fewer than ten. The V and J genes are TRBV5-1 and TRBJ2-5, with D hard to call. This CDR3 has 12 residues. Per germline, CDR1 SGHRS and CDR2 YFSETQ. V dropped 3 bases and J dropped 4 bases, with 7 bases sitting between them. CDR3 DNA: TGCGCCAGCAGCTCCCGTCGAGAGACCCAGTACTTC. Its protein product is CASSSRRETQYF.

This clonotype was counted only a few times. The chain carries TRBV28 and TRBJ2-7; 7 bases match TRBD2. V was pared by 6 bases and J by 5 bases, with 10 bases of the junction left unmatched. Germline V gene lookup returns CDR1 MDHEN and CDR2 SYDVKM. The CDR3 has 14 residues. In DNA, the CDR3 is TGTGCCAGCAGCTTAGCTGGGGGAGGGGACGAGCAGTACTTC. Encoded protein: CASSLAGGGDEQYF.

This clonotype has at least ten counts. As DNA, the CDR3 is TGTGCCAGCAGGGCCGATGGAAAACTGTTTTTT. Protein sequence: CASRADGKLFF. This chain connects TRBV2 to TRBJ1-4; D is unclear. From germline, CDR1 is SNHLY and CDR2 FYNNEI. Trimming cost V 6 bases and J 10 bases, with 9 bases left between them. The CDR3 has 11 residues.

This clonotype was counted only a few times. The rearrangement links TRBV20-1 to TRBJ1-1, with 12 nucleotides matching TRBD1. Looked up from germline, CDR1 is DFQATT and CDR2 is SNEGSKA (reference sequence). The CDR3 is 15 residues long. V was pared by 6 bases and J by 5 bases, with 10 bases of the junction left unmatched. The CDR3 DNA reads as TGCAGTGCGACTCCGGGACAGGGGGCGCGGACTGAAGCTTTCTTT. This encodes CSATPGQGARTEAFF.

This clonotype was observed at least ten times. The gene calls are TRBV5-1 and TRBJ2-1; no reliable D call. This CDR3 has 13 amino acids. Deletions cut 0 bases from V and 7 bases from J, with 8 bases between. Germline-derived CDR1 and CDR2 are SGHRS and YFSETQ. CDR3 nucleotide sequence: TGCGCCAGCAGCTTGGCCGTTAGGAATGAGCAGTTCTTC. It encodes CASSLAVRNEQFF.

The V and J genes are TRBV7-2 and TRBJ1-5, with D possibly matching TRBD1 (6 bases). The CDR3 loop spans 16 amino acids. Germline CDR1 and CDR2: SGHTA and FQGNSA. Between the trimmed V and J ends, which lost 5 bases and 2 bases, there was a span of 16 bases. CDR3 nucleotides: TGTGCCAGCAGCCCATCGACAGGTCTCGGCAATCAGCCCCAGCATTTT. Its translation is CASSPSTGLGNQPQHF.

This clonotype was recorded at least ten times. The chain links TRBV20-1 to TRBJ2-5, with TRBD2 matching 7 bases. CDR3 length: 15 amino acids. After removal of 3 bases from V and 5 bases from J, the junction contained 12 bases not matched to a gene. Germline CDR1 reads DFQATT; CDR2 reads SNEGSKA (reference sequence). In DNA form, the CDR3 reads TGCAGTGCTAGTTCATCGGGAGGTTCTTATGAGACCCAGTACTTC. Translating it yields CSASSSGGSYETQYF.